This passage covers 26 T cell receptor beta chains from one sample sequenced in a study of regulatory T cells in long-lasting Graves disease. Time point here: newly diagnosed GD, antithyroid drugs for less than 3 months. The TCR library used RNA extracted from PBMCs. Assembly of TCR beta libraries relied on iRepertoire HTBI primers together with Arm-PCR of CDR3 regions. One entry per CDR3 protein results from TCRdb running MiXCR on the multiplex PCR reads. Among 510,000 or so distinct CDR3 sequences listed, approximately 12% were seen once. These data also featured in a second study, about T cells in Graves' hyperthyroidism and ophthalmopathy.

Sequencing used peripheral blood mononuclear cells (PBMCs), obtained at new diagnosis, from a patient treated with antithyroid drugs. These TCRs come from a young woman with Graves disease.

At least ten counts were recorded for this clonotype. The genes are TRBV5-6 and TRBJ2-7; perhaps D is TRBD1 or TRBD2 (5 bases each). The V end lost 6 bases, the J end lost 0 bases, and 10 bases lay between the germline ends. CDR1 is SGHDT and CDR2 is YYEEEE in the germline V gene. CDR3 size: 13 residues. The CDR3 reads CASTRDLSYEQYF. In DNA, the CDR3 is TGTGCCAGCACCAGGGACCTCTCCTACGAGCAGTACTTC.

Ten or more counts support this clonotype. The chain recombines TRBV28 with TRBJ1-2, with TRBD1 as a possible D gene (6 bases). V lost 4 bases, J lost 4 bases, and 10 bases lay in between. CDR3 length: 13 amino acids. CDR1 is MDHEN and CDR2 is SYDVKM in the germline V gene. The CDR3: CASSSGARYGYTF. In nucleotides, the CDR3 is TGTGCCAGCAGTTCAGGGGCGCGCTATGGCTACACCTTC.

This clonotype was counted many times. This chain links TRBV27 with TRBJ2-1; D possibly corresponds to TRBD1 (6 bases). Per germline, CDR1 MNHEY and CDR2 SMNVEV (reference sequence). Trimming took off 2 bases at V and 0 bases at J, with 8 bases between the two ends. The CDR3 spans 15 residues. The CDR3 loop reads CASSLGGHSYNEQFF. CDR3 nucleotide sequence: TGTGCCAGCAGTTTAGGGGGCCACTCCTACAATGAGCAGTTCTTC.

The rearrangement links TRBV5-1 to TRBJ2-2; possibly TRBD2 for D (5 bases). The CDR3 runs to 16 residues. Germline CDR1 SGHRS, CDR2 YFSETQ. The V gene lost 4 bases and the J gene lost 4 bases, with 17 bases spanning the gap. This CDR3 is CASSVSGSLGTGELFF. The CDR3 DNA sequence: TGCGCCAGCAGCGTTAGTGGGAGCTTGGGCACCGGGGAGCTGTTTTTT.

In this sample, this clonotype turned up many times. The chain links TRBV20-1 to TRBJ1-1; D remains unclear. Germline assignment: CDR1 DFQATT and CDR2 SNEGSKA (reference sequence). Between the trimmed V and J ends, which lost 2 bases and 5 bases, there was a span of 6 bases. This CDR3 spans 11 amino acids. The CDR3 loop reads CSARTGTEAFF. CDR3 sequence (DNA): TGCAGTGCTAGAACGGGTACTGAAGCTTTCTTT.

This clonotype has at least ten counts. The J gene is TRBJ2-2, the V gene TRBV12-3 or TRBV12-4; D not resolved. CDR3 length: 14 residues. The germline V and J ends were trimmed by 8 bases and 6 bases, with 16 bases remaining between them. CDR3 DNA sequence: TGTGCCAGCCGGTCTCTAATAAATGCCGGGGAGCTGTTTTTT. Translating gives CASRSLINAGELFF.

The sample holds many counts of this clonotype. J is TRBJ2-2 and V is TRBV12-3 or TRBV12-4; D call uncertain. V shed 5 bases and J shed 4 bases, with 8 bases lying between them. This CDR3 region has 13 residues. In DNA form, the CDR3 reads TGTGCCAGCAGTCCGTCCGTCACCGGGGAGCTGTTTTTT. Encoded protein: CASSPSVTGELFF.

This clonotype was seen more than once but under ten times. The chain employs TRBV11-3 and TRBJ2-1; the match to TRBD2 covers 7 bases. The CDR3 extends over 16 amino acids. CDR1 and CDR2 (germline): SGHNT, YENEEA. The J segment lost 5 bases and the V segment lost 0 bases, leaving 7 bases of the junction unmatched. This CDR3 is CASSLELGLADNEQFF. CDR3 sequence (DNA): TGTGCCAGCAGCTTAGAACTGGGTCTAGCGGACAATGAGCAGTTCTTC.

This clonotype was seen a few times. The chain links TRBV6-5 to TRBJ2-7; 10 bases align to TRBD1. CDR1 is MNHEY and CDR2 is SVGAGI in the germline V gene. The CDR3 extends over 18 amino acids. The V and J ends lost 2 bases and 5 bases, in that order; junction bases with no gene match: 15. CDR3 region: CASSYGGQGRRFRHEQYF. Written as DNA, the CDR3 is TGTGCCAGCAGTTACGGGGGACAGGGGCGCAGATTTAGGCACGAGCAGTACTTC.

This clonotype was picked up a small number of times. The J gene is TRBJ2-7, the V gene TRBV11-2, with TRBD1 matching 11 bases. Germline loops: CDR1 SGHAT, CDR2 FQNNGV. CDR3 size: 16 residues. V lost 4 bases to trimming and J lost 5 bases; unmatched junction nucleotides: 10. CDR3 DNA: TGTGCCAGCAGCTCCAATACCGGGACAGGGGGGGACGAGCAGTACTTC. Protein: CASSSNTGTGGDEQYF.

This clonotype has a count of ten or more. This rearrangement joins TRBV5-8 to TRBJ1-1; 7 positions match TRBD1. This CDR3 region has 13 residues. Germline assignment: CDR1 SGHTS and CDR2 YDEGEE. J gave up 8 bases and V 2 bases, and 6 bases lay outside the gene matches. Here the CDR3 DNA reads TGTGCCAGCAGCTTTTGGGGGGACAGAGAAGCTTTCTTT. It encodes CASSFWGDREAFF.

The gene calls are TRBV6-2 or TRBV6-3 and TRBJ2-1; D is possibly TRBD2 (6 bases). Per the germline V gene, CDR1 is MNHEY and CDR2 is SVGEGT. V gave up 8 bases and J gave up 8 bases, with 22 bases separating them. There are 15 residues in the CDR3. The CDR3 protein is CASVPVEGIGDEQFF. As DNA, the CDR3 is TGTGCCAGCGTCCCCGTGGAGGGGATCGGCGATGAGCAGTTCTTC.

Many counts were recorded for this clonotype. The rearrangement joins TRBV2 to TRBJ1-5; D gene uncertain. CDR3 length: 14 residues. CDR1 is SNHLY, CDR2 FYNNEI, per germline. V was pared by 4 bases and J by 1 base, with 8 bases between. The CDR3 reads CASSGGLSNQPQHF. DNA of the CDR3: TGTGCCAGCAGTGGAGGGCTCAGCAATCAGCCCCAGCATTTT.

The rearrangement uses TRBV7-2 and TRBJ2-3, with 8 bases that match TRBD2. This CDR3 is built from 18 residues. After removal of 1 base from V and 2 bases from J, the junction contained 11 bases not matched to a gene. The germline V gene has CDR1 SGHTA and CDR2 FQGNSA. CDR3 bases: TGTGCCAGCAGCTTAGTTGTAAGCGGGAGTAGGGCCACAGATACGCAGTATTTT. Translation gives CASSLVVSGSRATDTQYF.

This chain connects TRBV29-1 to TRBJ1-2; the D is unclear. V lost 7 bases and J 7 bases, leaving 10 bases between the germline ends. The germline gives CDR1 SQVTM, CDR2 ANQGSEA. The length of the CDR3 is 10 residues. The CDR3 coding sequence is TGCAGCGACGATGGGAGTGGCTACACCTTC. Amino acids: CSDDGSGYTF. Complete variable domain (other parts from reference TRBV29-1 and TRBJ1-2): SAVISQKPSRDICQRGTSLTIQCQVDSQVTMMFWYRQQPGQSLTLIATANQGSEATYESGFVIDKFPISRPNLTFSTLTVSNMSPEDSSIYLCSDDGSGYTFGSGTRLTVV.

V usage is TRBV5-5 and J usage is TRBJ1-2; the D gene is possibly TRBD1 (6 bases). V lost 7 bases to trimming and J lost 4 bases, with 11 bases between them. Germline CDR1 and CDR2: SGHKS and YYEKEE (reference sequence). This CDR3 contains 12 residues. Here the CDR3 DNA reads TGTGCCAGCTCGGACAGCCTCTATGGCTACACCTTC. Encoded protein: CASSDSLYGYTF.

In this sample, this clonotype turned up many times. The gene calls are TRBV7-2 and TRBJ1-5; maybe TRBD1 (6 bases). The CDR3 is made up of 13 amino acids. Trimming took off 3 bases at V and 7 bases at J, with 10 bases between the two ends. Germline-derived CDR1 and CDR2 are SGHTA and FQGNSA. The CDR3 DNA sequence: TGTGCCAGCAGCTTGGCAGGGGAACAGCCCCAGCATTTT. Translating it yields CASSLAGEQPQHF.

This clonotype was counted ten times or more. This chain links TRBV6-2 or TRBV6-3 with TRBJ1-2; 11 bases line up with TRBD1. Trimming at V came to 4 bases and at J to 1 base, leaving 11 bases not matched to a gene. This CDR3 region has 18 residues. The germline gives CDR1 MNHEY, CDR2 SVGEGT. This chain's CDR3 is CASSSRTGGRRLNYGYTF. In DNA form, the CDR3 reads TGTGCCAGCAGTTCCCGGACAGGGGGCCGCCGACTTAACTATGGCTACACCTTC.

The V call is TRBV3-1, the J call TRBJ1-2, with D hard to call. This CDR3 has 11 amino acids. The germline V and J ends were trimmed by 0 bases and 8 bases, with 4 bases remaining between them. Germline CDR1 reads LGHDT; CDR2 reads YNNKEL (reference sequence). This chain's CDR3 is CASSQDSGYTF. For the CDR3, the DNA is TGTGCCAGCAGCCAAGATAGCGGCTACACCTTC. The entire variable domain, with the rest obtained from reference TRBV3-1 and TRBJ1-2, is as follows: DTAVSQTPKYLVTQMGNDKSIKCEQNLGHDTMYWYKQDSKKFLKIMFSYNNKELIINETVPNRFSPKSPDKAHLNLHINSLELGDSAVYFCASSQDSGYTFGSGTRLTVV.

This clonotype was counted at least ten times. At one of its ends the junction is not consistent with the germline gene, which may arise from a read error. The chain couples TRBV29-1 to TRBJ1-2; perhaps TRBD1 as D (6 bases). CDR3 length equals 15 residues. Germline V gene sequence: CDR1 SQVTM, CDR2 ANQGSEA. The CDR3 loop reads CSVEGGGLSVNGYTF. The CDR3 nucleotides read TGCAGCGTGGAAGGAGGGGGTTTAAGCGTTAATGGCTACACCTTC. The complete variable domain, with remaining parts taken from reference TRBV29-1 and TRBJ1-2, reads SAVISQKPSRDICQRGTSLTIQCQVDSQVTMMFWYRQQPGQSLTLIATANQGSEATYESGFVIDKFPISRPNLTFSTLTVSNMSPEDSSIYLCSVEGGGLSVNGYTFGSGTRLTVV.

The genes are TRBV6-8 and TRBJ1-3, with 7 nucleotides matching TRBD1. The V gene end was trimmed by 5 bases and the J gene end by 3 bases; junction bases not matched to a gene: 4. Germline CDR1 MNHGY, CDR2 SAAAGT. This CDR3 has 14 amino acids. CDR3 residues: CASSHQGDGNTIYF. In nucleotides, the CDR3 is TGTGCCAGCAGTCATCAGGGGGATGGAAACACCATATATTTT.

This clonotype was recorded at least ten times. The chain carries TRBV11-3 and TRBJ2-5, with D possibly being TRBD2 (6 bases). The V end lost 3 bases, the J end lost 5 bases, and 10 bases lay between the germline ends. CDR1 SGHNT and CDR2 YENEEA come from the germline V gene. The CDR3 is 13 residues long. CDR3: CASSFGGSETQYF. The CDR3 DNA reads TGTGCCAGCAGCTTTGGGGGGAGCGAGACCCAGTACTTC.

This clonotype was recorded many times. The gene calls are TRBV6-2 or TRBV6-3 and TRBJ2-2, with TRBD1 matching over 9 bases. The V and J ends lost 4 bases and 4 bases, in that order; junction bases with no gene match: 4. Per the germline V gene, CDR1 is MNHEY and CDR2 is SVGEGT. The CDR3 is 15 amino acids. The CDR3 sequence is CASSLTGGGTGELFF. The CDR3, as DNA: TGTGCCAGCAGTTTGACAGGGGGTGGCACCGGGGAGCTGTTTTTT.

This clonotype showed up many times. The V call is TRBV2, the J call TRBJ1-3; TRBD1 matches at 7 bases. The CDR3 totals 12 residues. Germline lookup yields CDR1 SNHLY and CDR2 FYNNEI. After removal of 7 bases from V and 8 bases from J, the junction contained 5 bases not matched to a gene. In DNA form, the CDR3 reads TGTGCCAGCAAGGGGACAGCGGACACCATATATTTT. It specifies CASKGTADTIYF.

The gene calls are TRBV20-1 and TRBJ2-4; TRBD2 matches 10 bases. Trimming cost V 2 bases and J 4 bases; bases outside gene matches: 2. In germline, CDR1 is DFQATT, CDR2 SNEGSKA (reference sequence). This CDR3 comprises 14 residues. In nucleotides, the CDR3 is TGCAGTGCTAGACCGGGACTAGCGAAAAACATTCAGTACTTC. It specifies CSARPGLAKNIQYF.

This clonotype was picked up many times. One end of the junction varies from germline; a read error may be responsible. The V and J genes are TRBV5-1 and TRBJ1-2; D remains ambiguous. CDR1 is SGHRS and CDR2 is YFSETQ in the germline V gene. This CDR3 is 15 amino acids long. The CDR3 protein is CASSLWKSRRYGYTF. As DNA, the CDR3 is TGTGCCAGCAGCTTGTGGAAGTCCAGGAGATATGGCTACACCTTC.